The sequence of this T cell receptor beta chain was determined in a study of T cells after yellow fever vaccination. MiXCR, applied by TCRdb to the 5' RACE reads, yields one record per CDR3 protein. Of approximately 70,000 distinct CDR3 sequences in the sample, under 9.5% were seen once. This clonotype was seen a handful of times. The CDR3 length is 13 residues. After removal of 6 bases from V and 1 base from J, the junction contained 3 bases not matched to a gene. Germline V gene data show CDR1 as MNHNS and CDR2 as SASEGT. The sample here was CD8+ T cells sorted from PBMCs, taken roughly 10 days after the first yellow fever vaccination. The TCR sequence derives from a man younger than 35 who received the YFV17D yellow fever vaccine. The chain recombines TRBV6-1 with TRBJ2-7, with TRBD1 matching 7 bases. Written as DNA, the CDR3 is TGTGCCAGCAGCGGACAGGAGTCCTACGAGCAGTACTTC. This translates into CASSGQESYEQYF.